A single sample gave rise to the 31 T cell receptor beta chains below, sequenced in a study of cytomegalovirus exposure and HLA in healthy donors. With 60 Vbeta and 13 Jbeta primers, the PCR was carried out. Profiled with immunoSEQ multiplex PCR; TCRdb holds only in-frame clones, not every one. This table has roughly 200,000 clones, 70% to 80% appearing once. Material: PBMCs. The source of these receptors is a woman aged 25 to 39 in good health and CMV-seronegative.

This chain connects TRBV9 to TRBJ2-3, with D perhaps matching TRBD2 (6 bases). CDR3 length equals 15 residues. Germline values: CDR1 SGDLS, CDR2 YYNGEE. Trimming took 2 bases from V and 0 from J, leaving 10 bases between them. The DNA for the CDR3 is TGTGCCAGCAGCGTTCGGAGCGGGAGCACAGATACGCAGTATTTT. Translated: CASSVRSGSTDTQYF.

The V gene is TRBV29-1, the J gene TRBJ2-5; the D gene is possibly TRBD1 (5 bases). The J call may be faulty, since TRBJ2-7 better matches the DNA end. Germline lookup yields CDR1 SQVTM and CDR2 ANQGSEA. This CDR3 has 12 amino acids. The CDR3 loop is CSVAFDSYEQYF. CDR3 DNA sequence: TGCAGCGTTGCTTTCGACAGCTACGAGCAGTACTTC.

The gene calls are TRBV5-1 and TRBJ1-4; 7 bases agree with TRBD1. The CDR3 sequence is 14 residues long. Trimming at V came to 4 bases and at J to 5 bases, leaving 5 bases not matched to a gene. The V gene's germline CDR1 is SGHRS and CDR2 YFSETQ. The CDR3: CASSRGQRNEKLFF. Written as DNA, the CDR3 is TGCGCCAGCAGCAGGGGACAGAGAAATGAAAAACTGTTTTTT. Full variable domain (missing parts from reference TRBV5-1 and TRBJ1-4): KAGVTQTPRYLIKTRGQQVTLSCSPISGHRSVSWYQQTPGQGLQFLFEYFSETQRNKGNFPGRFSGRQFSNSRSEMNVSTLELGDSALYLCASSRGQRNEKLFFGSGTQLSVL.

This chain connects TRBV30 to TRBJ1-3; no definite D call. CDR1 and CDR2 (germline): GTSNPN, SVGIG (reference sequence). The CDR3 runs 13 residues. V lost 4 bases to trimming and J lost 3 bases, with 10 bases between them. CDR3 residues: CAWTAGIGNTIYF. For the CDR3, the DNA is TGTGCCTGGACCGCGGGAATTGGAAACACCATATATTTT.

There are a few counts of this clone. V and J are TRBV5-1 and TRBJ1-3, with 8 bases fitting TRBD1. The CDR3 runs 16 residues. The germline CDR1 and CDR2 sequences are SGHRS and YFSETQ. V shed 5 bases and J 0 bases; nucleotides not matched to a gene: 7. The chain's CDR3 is CASRPGGSNSGNTIYF. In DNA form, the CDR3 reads TGCGCCAGCAGACCAGGGGGCTCGAACTCTGGAAACACCATATATTTT.

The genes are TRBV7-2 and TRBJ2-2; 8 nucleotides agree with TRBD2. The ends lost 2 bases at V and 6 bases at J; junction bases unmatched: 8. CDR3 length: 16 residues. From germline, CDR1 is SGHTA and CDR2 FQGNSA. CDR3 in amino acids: CASSLNSGGVPGELFF. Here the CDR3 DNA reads TGTGCCAGCAGCTTAAACTCGGGAGGGGTGCCCGGGGAGCTGTTTTTT.

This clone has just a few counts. Here the CDR3 DNA reads TGTGCCAGCAGTTTAAGAGGGCTAGCCTACCCCAATGAGCAGTTCTTC. Amino acid sequence: CASSLRGLAYPNEQFF. V is TRBV27 and J is TRBJ2-1; perhaps TRBD2 as D (5 bases). CDR3 length: 16 amino acids. Germline values: CDR1 MNHEY, CDR2 SMNVEV (reference sequence). The ends were cut back, 2 bases at V and 6 bases at J, with 17 bases in the middle.

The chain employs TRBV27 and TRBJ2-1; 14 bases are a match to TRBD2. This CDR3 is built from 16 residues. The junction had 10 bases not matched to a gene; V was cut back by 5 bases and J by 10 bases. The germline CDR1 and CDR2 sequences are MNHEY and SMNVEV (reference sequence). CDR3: CASSRLGLAGEGEQFF. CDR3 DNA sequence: TGTGCCAGCAGTCGTCTGGGACTAGCGGGAGAAGGGGAGCAGTTCTTC.

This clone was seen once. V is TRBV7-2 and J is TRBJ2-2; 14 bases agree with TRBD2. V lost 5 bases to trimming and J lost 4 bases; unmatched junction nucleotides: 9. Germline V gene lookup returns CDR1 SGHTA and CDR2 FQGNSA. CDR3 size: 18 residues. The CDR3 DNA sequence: TGTGCCAGCAGCCCAAAGGGGGGACTAGCGGGAGTCACCGGGGAGCTGTTTTTT. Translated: CASSPKGGLAGVTGELFF.

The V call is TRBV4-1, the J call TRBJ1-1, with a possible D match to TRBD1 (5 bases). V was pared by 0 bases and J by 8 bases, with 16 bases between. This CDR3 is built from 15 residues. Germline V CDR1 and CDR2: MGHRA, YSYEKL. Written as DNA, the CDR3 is TGCGCCAGCAGCCAAGAAAGGGTGGTAAGGACAGAAGCTTTCTTT. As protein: CASSQERVVRTEAFF.

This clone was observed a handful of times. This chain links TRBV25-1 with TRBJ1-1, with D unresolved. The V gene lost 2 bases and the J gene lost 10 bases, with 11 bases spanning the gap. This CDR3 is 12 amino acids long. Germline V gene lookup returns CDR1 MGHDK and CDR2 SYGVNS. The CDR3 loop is CASSEVSIGAFF. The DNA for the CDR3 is TGTGCCAGCAGTGAAGTGTCTATCGGAGCTTTCTTT.

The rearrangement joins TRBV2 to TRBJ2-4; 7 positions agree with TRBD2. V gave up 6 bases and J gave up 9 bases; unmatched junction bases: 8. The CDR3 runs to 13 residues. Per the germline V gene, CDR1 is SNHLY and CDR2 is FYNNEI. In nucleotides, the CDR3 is TGTGCCAGCAGGGGGGGGAATGGGGGCATTCAGTACTTC. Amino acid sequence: CASRGGNGGIQYF.

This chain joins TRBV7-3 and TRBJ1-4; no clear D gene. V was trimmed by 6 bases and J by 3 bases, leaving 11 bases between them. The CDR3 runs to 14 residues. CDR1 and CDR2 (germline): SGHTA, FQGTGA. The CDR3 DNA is TGTGCCAGCAGGTTCAGAACCTCTAATGAAAAACTGTTTTTT. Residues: CASRFRTSNEKLFF.

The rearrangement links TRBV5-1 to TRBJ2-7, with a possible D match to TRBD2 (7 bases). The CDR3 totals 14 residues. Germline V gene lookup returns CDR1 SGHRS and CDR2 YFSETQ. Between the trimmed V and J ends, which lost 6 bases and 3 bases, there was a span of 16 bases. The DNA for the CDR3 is TGCGCCAGCATGGGGGGGGGCGACCGCTACGAGCAGTACTTC. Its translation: CASMGGGDRYEQYF.

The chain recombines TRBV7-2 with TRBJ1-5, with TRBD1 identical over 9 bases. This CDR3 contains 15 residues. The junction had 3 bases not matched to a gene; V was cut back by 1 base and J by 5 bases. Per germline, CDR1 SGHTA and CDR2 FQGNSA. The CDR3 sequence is CASSLEGQGYQPQHF. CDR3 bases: TGTGCCAGCAGCTTAGAGGGACAGGGTTATCAGCCCCAGCATTTT.

CDR3: CAGGYDRAYNSPLHF. CDR3 sequence (DNA): TGTGCCGGAGGATACGACAGGGCCTATAATTCACCCCTCCACTTT. J is TRBJ1-6 and V is TRBV6-8, with 7 nucleotides matching TRBD1. The germline gives CDR1 MNHGY, CDR2 SAAAGT. This CDR3 spans 15 amino acids. Trimming at V came to 11 bases and at J to 2 bases, leaving 9 bases not matched to a gene.

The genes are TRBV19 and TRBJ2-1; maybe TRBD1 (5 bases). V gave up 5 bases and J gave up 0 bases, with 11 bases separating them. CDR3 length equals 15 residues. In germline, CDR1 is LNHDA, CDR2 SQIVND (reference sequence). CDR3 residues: CASSPQVRSYNEQFF. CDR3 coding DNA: TGTGCCAGTAGTCCACAGGTCCGCTCCTACAATGAGCAGTTCTTC.

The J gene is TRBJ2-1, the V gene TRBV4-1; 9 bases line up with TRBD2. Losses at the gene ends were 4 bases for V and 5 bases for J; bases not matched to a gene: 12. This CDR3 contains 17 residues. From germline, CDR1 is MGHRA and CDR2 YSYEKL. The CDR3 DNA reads TGCGCCAGCAGCCTAAGTGGTATTAGCGGGGGTCACAATGAGCAGTTCTTC. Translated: CASSLSGISGGHNEQFF.

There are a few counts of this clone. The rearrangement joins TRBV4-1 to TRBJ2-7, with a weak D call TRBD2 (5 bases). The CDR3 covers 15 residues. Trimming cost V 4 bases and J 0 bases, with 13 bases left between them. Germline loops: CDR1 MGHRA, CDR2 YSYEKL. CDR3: CASSPFAGGSYEQYF. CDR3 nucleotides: TGCGCCAGCAGCCCCTTCGCGGGTGGCTCCTACGAGCAGTACTTC.

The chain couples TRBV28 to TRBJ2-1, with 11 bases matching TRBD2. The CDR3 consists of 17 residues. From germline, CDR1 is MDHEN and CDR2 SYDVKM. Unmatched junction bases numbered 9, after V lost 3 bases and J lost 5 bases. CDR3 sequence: CASSLIGGLAVNNEQFF. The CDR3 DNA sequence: TGTGCCAGCAGTTTGATCGGGGGACTAGCGGTAAACAATGAGCAGTTCTTC. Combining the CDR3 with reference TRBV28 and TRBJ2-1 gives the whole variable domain DVKVTQSSRYLVKRTGEKVFLECVQDMDHENMFWYRQDPGLGLRLIYFSYDVKMKEKGDIPEGYSVSREKKERFSLILESASTNQTSMYLCASSLIGGLAVNNEQFFGPGTRLTVL.

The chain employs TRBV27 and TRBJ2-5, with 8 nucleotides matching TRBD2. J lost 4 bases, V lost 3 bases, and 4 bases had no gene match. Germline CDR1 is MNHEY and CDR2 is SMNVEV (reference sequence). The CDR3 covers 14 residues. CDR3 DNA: TGTGCCAGCAGTTTTGAAGGGACTAGAGAGACCCAGTACTTC. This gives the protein CASSFEGTRETQYF.

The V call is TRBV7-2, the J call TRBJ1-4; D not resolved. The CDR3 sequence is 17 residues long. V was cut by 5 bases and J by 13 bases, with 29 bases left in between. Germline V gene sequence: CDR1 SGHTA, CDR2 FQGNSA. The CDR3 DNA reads TGTGCCAGCAGCGAACTCTCTGGGAGGGAAGAAAATCGTGGACTGTTTTTT. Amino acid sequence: CASSELSGREENRGLFF. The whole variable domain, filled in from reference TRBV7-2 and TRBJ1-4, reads GAGVSQSPSNKVTEKGKDVELRCDPISGHTALYWYRQSLGQGLEFLIYFQGNSAPDKSGLPSDRFSAERTGGSVSTLTIQRTQQEDSAVYLCASSELSGREENRGLFFGSGTQLSVL.

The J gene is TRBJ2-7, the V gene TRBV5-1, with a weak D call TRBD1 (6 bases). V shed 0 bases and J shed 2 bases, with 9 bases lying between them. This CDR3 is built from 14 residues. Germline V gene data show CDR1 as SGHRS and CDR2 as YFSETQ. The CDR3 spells CASSLEQGPYEQYF. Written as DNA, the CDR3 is TGCGCCAGCAGCTTGGAACAGGGACCCTACGAGCAGTACTTC.

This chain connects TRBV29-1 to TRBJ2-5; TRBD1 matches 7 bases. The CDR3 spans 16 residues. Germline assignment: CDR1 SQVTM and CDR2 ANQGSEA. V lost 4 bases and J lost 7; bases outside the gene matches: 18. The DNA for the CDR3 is TGCAGCGTTGTGGGGGACAGCGGTAGTACGTATGGGACCCAGTACTTC. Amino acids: CSVVGDSGSTYGTQYF.

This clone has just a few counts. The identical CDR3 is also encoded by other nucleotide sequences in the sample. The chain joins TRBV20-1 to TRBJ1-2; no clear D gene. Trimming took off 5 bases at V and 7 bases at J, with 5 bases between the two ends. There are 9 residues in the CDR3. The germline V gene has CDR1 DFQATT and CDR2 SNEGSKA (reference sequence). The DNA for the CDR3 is TGCAGTGCTCCGGGTGGCTACACCTTC. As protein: CSAPGGYTF.

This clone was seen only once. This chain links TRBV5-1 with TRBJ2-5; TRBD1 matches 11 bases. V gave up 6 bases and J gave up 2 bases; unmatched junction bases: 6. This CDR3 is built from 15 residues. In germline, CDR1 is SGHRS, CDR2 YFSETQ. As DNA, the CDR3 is TGCGCCAGCACCCCTGGGACAGGGGGGCAAGAGACCCAGTACTTC. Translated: CASTPGTGGQETQYF.

The chain's CDR3 is CASSPRLYYETQYF. The DNA for the CDR3 is TGTGCCAGCAGCCCCCGACTTTACTACGAGACCCAGTACTTC. The chain links TRBV7-2 to TRBJ2-5, with D uncertain. CDR3 length equals 14 residues. The germline V gene has CDR1 SGHTA and CDR2 FQGNSA. V was shortened by 5 bases and J by 5 bases, with 15 bases between the two germline ends.

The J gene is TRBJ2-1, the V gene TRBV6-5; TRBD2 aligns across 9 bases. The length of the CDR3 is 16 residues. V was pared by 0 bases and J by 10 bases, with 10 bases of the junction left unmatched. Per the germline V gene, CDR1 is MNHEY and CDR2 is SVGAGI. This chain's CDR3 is CASSYSTSGGRGEQFF. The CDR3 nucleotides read TGTGCCAGCAGTTACTCGACCAGCGGGGGGCGAGGGGAGCAGTTCTTC.

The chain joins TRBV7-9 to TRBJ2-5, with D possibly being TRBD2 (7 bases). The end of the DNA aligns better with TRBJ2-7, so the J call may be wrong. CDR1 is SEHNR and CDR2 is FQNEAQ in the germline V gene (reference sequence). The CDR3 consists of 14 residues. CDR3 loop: CASSLAGGPYEQYF. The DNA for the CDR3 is TGTGCCAGCAGCTTAGCGGGGGGGCCCTACGAGCAGTACTTC.

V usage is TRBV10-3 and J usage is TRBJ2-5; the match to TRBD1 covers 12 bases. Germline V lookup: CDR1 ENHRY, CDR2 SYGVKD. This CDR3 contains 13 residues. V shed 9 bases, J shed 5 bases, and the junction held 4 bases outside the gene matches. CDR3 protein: CAMGTGGHETQYF. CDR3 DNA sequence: TGTGCCATGGGGACAGGGGGCCATGAGACCCAGTACTTC.

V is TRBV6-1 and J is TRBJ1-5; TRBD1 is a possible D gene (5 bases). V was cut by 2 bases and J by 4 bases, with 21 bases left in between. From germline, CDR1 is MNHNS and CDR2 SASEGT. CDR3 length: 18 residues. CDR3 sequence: CASSEFWGLPYPNQPQHF. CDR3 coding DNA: TGTGCCAGCAGTGAATTCTGGGGCTTACCTTACCCAAATCAGCCCCAGCATTTT.